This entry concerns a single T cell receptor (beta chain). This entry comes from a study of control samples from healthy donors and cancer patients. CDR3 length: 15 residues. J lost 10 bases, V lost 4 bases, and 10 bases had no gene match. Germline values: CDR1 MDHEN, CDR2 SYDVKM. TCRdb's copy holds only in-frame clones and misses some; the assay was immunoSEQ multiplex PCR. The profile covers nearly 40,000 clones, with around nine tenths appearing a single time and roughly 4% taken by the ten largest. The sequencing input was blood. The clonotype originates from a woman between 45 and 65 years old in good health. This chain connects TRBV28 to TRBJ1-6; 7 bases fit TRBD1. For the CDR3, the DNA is TGTGCCAGCAGTTCCACTGGACAGGTTTGGTCACCCCTCCACTTT. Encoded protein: CASSSTGQVWSPLHF.